The 14 T cell receptor beta chains below were found in one sample sequenced in a study of regulatory T cells in long-lasting Graves disease listed by TCRdb under 2021. Read against the paper, the sample's time point label means: persistent/refractory GD, antithyroid drugs over 5 years with positive TRAb. RNA was extracted from PBMCs in TRIzol for both TCR sequencing and RNA sequencing. Preparation of the library involved multiplex PCR. The sample was run on an Illumina HiSeq 4000. CDR3 regions were amplified by Arm-PCR with iRepertoire HTBI primers to construct TCR beta libraries. TCRdb passed the public sequencing reads through fastp at Q25 and MiXCR, retaining productive beta sequences. Rows with a matching CDR3 protein are joined into one entry that keeps the most common DNA and genes. The sample data list 310,000 or so distinct CDR3 sequences, and roughly a fifth of these were observed just once. 56% of the sample lies in the top ten.

The sequencing used peripheral blood mononuclear cells (PBMCs), collected when the disease was refractory, from a patient treated with antithyroid drugs. Receptors were obtained from a female donor with Graves disease.

This clonotype has at least ten counts. The gene calls are TRBV28 and TRBJ1-5, with a weak D call TRBD1 (6 bases). The CDR3 covers 16 residues. Trimming took 2 bases from V and 1 from J, leaving 12 bases between them. CDR1 is MDHEN, CDR2 SYDVKM, per germline. CDR3 coding DNA: TGTGCCAGCAGTTTAACGACAGGATGGAGCAATCAGCCCCAGCATTTT. Translating it yields CASSLTTGWSNQPQHF.

This clonotype came up many times. The V gene is TRBV7-8, the J gene TRBJ2-7, with a tentative D call TRBD2 (6 bases). The CDR3 contains 16 residues. Germline-derived CDR1 and CDR2 are SGHVS and FQNEAQ. Trimming stripped 5 bases from V and 2 bases from J, with 19 bases between. Written as DNA, the CDR3 is TGTGCCAGCAGCCCCACCGGGATAGCGGCGACCTACGAGCAGTACTTC. Residues: CASSPTGIAATYEQYF.

The sample holds a few counts of this clonotype. The chain joins TRBV10-3 to TRBJ2-5; TRBD2 aligns across 9 bases. CDR3 length: 16 residues. V was clipped by 0 bases and J by 4 bases; unmatched bases: 6. CDR1 is ENHRY and CDR2 is SYGVKD in the germline V gene. CDR3 bases: TGTGCCATCAGTGAGTCAGCTGCGGGAGGGGGAGAGACCCAGTACTTC. It encodes CAISESAAGGGETQYF.

This clonotype was found many times. This chain joins TRBV7-2 and TRBJ2-7, with 12 positions matching TRBD1. Per the germline V gene, CDR1 is SGHTA and CDR2 is FQGNSA. The ends lost 2 bases at V and 4 bases at J; junction bases unmatched: 3. The CDR3 is 15 residues long. The DNA of the CDR3 is TGTGCCAGCAGCTTACAGGGACAGGGGGCTTACGAGCAGTACTTC. This sequence encodes CASSLQGQGAYEQYF.

This sequence joins TRBV6-5 and TRBJ2-2; D might be TRBD1 (6 bases). Germline V lookup: CDR1 MNHEY, CDR2 SVGAGI. CDR3 size: 14 residues. Trimming took 2 bases from V and 6 from J, leaving 10 bases between them. The CDR3 protein is CASSYNRVAGELFF. As DNA, the CDR3 is TGTGCCAGCAGTTACAACAGGGTAGCCGGGGAGCTGTTTTTT.

This chain links TRBV7-9 with TRBJ1-4; D call uncertain. The CDR3 consists of 13 residues. V dropped 1 base and J dropped 6 bases, with 6 bases sitting between them. Germline CDR1 is SEHNR and CDR2 is FQNEAQ (reference sequence). The CDR3 region is CASSLGRDEKLFF. The CDR3 nucleotides read TGTGCCAGCAGCTTAGGACGGGATGAAAAACTGTTTTTT.

This clonotype appeared many times. Written as DNA, the CDR3 is TGTGCCAGCAGTATGGAATTCGAAAAACTGTTTTTT. Translating it yields CASSMEFEKLFF. The chain employs TRBV28 and TRBJ1-4; no clear D gene. The CDR3 covers 12 residues. Germline V gene lookup returns CDR1 MDHEN and CDR2 SYDVKM. V shed 5 bases and J shed 8 bases, with 9 bases lying between them.

In its sample, this clonotype was seen many times. The chain joins TRBV28 to TRBJ1-6, with 8 bases identical to TRBD1. Trimming at V came to 6 bases and at J to 9 bases, leaving 7 bases not matched to a gene. The CDR3 sequence is 14 residues long. Looked up from germline, CDR1 is MDHEN and CDR2 is SYDVKM. The DNA for the CDR3 is TGTGCCAGCAGGGCGACAGGGGTTCGTTCACCCCTCCACTTT. Translating gives CASRATGVRSPLHF. Full variable domain (missing parts from reference TRBV28 and TRBJ1-6): DVKVTQSSRYLVKRTGEKVFLECVQDMDHENMFWYRQDPGLGLRLIYFSYDVKMKEKGDIPEGYSVSREKKERFSLILESASTNQTSMYLCASRATGVRSPLHFGNGTRLTVT.

This clonotype was recorded only once. It is likely a read error: a sequence one base away is far more abundant. The V call is TRBV7-2, the J call TRBJ2-7; D gene ambiguous. The J call may be wrong; the DNA end is better matched by TRBJ2-5. The CDR3 sequence is 14 residues long. Per germline, CDR1 SGHTA and CDR2 FQGNSA. The CDR3 bases are TGTGCCGGCAGCTTAGGACCAAACCAAGAGACCCAGTACTTC. Translating gives CAGSLGPNQETQYF.

The chain is built from TRBV27 and TRBJ2-7; D gene unclear. There are 14 residues in the CDR3. The V end was cut by 2 bases, the J end by 3 bases, with 11 bases between. Per germline, CDR1 MNHEY and CDR2 SMNVEV (reference sequence). CDR3 residues: CASSLTAQSYEQYF. The CDR3 nucleotides are TGTGCCAGCAGTTTAACGGCGCAAAGCTACGAGCAGTACTTC.

This clonotype appeared a few times. This rearrangement joins TRBV28 to TRBJ1-3; D not certain. The ends were cut back, 5 bases at V and 0 bases at J, with 5 bases in the middle. CDR3 length: 13 amino acids. Per germline, CDR1 MDHEN and CDR2 SYDVKM. The CDR3 DNA reads TGTGCCAGCAGTCTGCCCTCTGGAAACACCATATATTTT. It specifies CASSLPSGNTIYF.

This clonotype was detected only a few times. This chain uses TRBV15 with TRBJ2-7, with D tentatively TRBD1 or TRBD2 (6 bases each). Trimming took 5 bases from V and 5 from J, leaving 16 bases between them. CDR1 is LNHNV, CDR2 YYDKDF, per germline (reference sequence). This CDR3 has 14 amino acids. Here the CDR3 reads CATSFARGRDEQYF. As DNA, the CDR3 is TGTGCCACCAGCTTCGCCCGGGGGCGGGACGAGCAGTACTTC.

This chain uses TRBV7-3 with TRBJ2-7, with 7 bases identical to TRBD1. J was trimmed by 0 bases and V by 6 bases; bases with no gene match: 8. The CDR3 contains 15 residues. Looked up from germline, CDR1 is SGHTA and CDR2 is FQGTGA. CDR3: CASRSTGANSYEQYF. CDR3 DNA sequence: TGTGCCAGCAGGTCTACAGGGGCCAACTCCTACGAGCAGTACTTC.

This clonotype was recorded many times. The J gene is TRBJ1-1, the V gene TRBV18, with D maybe TRBD1 (5 bases). The CDR3 extends over 15 amino acids. Germline CDR1 KGHSH, CDR2 LQKENI. V lost 2 bases and J 4 bases, leaving 14 bases between the germline ends. The DNA of the CDR3 is TGTGCCAGCTCACCATATGGGGGGATCGGCACTGAAGCTTTCTTT. This gives the protein CASSPYGGIGTEAFF.